This T cell receptor (beta chain) was sequenced in a study of shared clonotypes between healthy human individuals. As defined, naive CD8 cells were CD45RO-negative and positively selected for CCR7, with terminally differentiated effector memory CD45RA+ cells excluded. Produced via immunoSEQ multiplex PCR; TCRdb's table is partial and in-frame only. Altogether about 800,000 clones are present, approximately 96% being singletons, with the ten largest covering approximately 0.2%. The sample consisted of naive CD8+ T cells sorted from blood. The sequence was collected from a man younger than 45 in good health.

The CDR3 reads CAISLTGQNYEQYF. The CDR3, as DNA: TGTGCCATCAGCTTGACAGGTCAGAACTACGAGCAGTACTTC. The V call is TRBV10-3, the J call TRBJ2-7, with a weak D call TRBD1 (6 bases). The CDR3 extends over 14 amino acids. The germline CDR1 and CDR2 sequences are ENHRY and SYGVKD. Trimming removed 6 bases at V and 3 bases at J, with 15 bases between.